This TCR beta chain was captured by sequencing in a study of identical twins. Each donor (without exception) was a healthy Caucasian. Whole-study results and caveats: Modelling underestimated the level of out-of-frame TCR alpha sharing observed in monozygotic twins. Memory repertoires lacked the insertion deficit that abundant cord blood beta clonotypes showed.

Each CDR3 protein is one row after TCRdb ran MiXCR on the 5' RACE reads. The table records some 1,700,000 distinct CDR3 sequences, under 35% of them present only once. This clonotype was observed once. Its antigen remains unidentified. Sequences were obtained from cord blood. The clonotype comes from a newborn girl in good health.

The CDR3 nucleotides are TGTGCCAGCAGTGAATCGACAGGGGCGAACACCGGGGAGCTGTTTTTT. Its protein is CASSESTGANTGELFF. V gene TRBV25-1 combines with J gene TRBJ2-2, with 8 bases matching TRBD1. The CDR3 loop spans 16 amino acids. J gave up 0 bases and V 1 base, and 1 base lay outside the gene matches. Germline CDR1 and CDR2: MGHDK and SYGVNS.